This T cell receptor beta chain was sequenced for a study of post-analysis software for immune sequencing data (dated by TCRdb to between 2014 and 2016). Regarding the study in general: Recorded disease courses included relapsing-remitting, secondary progressive and progressive-relapsing multiple sclerosis, with some patients lacking subtype annotation. The multiple sclerosis patient repertoires were compared with more than 9 previously published healthy control repertoires from donors aged about 6 to 28 years. A subset of samples was prepared in parallel using single-end sample barcoding, then pooled and co-amplified after Illumina adapter ligation. Study-level results and caveats: Roughly 5 TRBV segments, including TRBV5-6, TRBV5-1 and TRBV20-1, were significantly more frequent in patients than controls. When samples were clustered directly using the F measure, samples prepared in the same batch co-clustered strongly, which prompted a batch-effect correction. Normalized Chao1 diversity was significantly lower in multiple sclerosis patients than controls, suggesting substantial peripheral T-cell clonal expansion. The multiple sclerosis patient group was slightly younger than the control group.

To demonstrate the VDJtools post-analysis software, the study profiled TCR beta repertoires from the peripheral blood of around 13 young patients with multiple sclerosis. Multiple sclerosis patients were children and adolescents aged about 6 to 16 years. The germline V gene sets CDR1 to SGHDT and CDR2 to YYEEEE. Including the terminal cysteine and phenylalanine, the CDR3 comprises 15 residues. Only CDR3 DNA is held: 45 bases, read in frame from base 1. A remark on this clonotype: Its target antigen remains unknown. One end of the junction varies from germline; a read error may be responsible.

Libraries came from PCR. Instrument used: Illumina HiSeq 2500. To reduce PCR and sequencing biases, unique molecular identifiers were built into the TCR beta cDNA libraries. Per 1 to 10 million input T cells, approximately 500,000 cDNA molecules were obtained, such that each molecule approximated one T cell. The same protocol used for the earlier healthy control dataset was applied to prepare and sequence the patient libraries. Samples belonging to the same batch were prepared together, multiplexed and sequenced on a shared HiSeq lane. As for the original processing: Raw barcoded reads were processed with MIGEC, discarding single-read molecular identifier groups before consensus assembly and CDR3 extraction. VDJtools was used for post-analysis of the clonotype tables, and diversity was normalized by down-sampling every dataset to the size of the smallest sample. Repertoire overlap clustering matched CDR3 amino acid but not nucleotide sequences to correct batch-related cross-sample contamination. Clones were called with MiXCR by TCRdb after fastp trimmed the public reads at Q25, and only in-frame beta chains were retained. All rows with the same CDR3 protein become a single entry with the most common DNA and genes. TCRdb, not the original authors, processed these V and J calls. The sample table holds 750,000 to 900,000 distinct CDR3 sequences, of which 40% to 55% were seen once. Clones ranked in the top ten supply roughly 4.9% of the sample.

This receptor was identified in a girl aged 10-17 years with multiple sclerosis. Recombination joined TRBV5-6 with TRBJ2-1, with the D segment identity uncertain. Sequences were obtained from blood. The CDR3 loop reads CASSFSVRSEPEQFF. The nucleotide sequence reads TGCGCCAGCAGCTTCTCGGTTCGGTCTGAGCCCGAGCAGTTCTTC.